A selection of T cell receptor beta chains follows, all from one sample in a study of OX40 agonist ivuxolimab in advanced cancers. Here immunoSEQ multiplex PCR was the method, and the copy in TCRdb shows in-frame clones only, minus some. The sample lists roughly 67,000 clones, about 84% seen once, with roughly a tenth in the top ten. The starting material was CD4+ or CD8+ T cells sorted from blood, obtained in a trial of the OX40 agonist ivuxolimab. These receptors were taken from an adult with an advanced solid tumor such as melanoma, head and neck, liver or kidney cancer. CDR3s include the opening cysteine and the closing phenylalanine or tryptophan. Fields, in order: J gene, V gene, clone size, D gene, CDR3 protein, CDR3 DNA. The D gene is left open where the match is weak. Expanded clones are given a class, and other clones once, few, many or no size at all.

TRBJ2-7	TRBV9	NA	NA	CASSVDGSGYEQYF	TGTGCCAGCAGCGTAGACGGGAGTGGCTACGAGCAGTACTTC
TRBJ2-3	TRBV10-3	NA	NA	CAISGDSADTQYF	TGTGCCATCAGTGGCGACTCCGCAGATACGCAGTATTTT
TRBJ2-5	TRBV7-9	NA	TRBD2	CASSFPGLAKETQYF	TGTGCCAGCAGCTTTCCGGGACTAGCGAAGGAGACCCAGTACTTC
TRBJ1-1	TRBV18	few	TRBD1	CASSPGQVNTEAFF	TGTGCCAGCTCACCGGGACAGGTGAACACTGAAGCTTTCTTT
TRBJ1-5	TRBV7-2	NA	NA	CASSLDAVMPQHF	TGTGCCAGCAGCTTAGACGCCGTGATGCCCCAGCATTTT
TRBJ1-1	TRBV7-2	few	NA	CASSLQGNTEAFF	TGTGCCAGCAGCTTACAGGGGAACACTGAAGCTTTCTTT
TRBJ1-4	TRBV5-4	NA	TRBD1	CASSFGSTGGNEKLFF	TGTGCCAGCAGCTTCGGATCGACAGGGGGTAATGAAAAACTGTTTTTT
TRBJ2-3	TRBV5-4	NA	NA	CASSGGGGRSTDTQYF	TGTGCCAGCAGCGGAGGCGGGGGCCGCAGCACAGATACGCAGTATTTT
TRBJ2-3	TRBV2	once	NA	CASSRTEADTQYF	TGTGCCAGCAGCCGGACAGAGGCAGATACGCAGTATTTT
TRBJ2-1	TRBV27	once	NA	CASSEHHNEQFF	TGTGCCAGCAGCGAACACCACAATGAGCAGTTCTTC
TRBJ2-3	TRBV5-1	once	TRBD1	CASSLGEGAWADTQYF	TGCGCCAGCAGCCTGGGAGAGGGGGCTTGGGCAGATACGCAGTATTTT
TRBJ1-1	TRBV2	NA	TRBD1	CASRDRVGTEAFF	TGTGCCAGCAGGGACAGGGTGGGCACTGAAGCTTTCTTT
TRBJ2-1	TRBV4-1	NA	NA	CASRAGGEYEQFF	TGCGCCAGCAGAGCAGGTGGGGAATATGAGCAGTTCTTC
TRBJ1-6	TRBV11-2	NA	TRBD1	CASTTDRGASPLHF	TGTGCCAGCACCACCGACAGGGGAGCATCACCCCTCCACTTT
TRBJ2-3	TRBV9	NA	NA	CASSVSTDTQYF	TGTGCCAGCAGCGTTAGCACAGATACGCAGTATTTT
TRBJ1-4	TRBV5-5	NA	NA	CASSWGYRASDEKLFF	TGTGCCAGCAGCTGGGGGTACAGGGCTTCGGATGAAAAACTGTTTTTT
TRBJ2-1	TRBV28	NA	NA	CASSPFGGWPYNEQFF	TGTGCCAGCAGTCCCTTTGGGGGATGGCCGTACAATGAGCAGTTCTTC
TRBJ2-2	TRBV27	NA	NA	CASRGTGELFF	TGTGCCAGCAGGGGTACCGGGGAGCTGTTTTTT
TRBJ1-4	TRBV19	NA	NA	CASSPRGQTNEKLFF	TGTGCCAGTAGTCCAAGAGGGCAAACTAATGAAAAACTGTTTTTT
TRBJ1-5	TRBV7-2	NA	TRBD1	CASSPRTGGTQPQHF	TGTGCCAGCAGCCCACGGACAGGGGGCACGCAGCCCCAGCATTTT
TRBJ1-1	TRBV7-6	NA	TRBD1	CASSPGTGGMNTEAFF	TGTGCCAGCAGCCCCGGGACAGGGGGAATGAACACTGAAGCTTTCTTT
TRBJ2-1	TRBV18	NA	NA	CASSPINDEQFF	TGTGCCAGCTCACCTATAAATGATGAGCAGTTCTTC
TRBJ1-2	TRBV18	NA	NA	CASSRMERDYGYTF	TGTGCCAGCTCACGGATGGAGAGAGACTATGGCTACACCTTC
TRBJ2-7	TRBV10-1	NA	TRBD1	CASSETRQGAAEQYF	TGCGCCAGCAGTGAGACCCGACAGGGGGCGGCCGAGCAGTACTTC
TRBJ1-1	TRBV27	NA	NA	CASSLLGSTEAFF	TGTGCCAGCAGTTTATTGGGGAGCACTGAAGCTTTCTTT
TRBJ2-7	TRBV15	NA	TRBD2	CATSRDRTSGWGSYEQYF	TGTGCCACCAGCAGAGATCGGACTAGCGGGTGGGGCTCCTACGAGCAGTACTTC
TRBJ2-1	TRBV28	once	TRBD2	CASSRLGTSYNEQFF	TGTGCCAGCAGCCGGCTCGGGACTAGCTACAATGAGCAGTTCTTC
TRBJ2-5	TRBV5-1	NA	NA	CASSLQVPSEETQYF	TGCGCCAGCAGCTTACAGGTACCGTCGGAGGAGACCCAGTACTTC
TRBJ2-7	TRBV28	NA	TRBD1	CASSSGQGIWEQYF	TGTGCCAGCAGCTCGGGACAGGGAATATGGGAGCAGTACTTC
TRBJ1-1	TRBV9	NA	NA	CASSSSPGASTEAFF	TGTGCCAGCAGCTCCAGTCCGGGAGCGAGCACTGAAGCTTTCTTT
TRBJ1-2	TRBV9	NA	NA	CASSVGEGTFSLANYGYTF	TGTGCCAGCAGCGTAGGAGAAGGGACCTTTTCCCTAGCTAACTATGGCTACACCTTC
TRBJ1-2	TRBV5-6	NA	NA	CASSPESLAGIYGYTF	TGTGCCAGCAGCCCCGAAAGTTTGGCAGGCATCTATGGCTACACCTTC
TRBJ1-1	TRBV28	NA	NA	CASSFWGSTEAFF	TGTGCCAGCAGTTTTTGGGGTAGCACTGAAGCTTTCTTT
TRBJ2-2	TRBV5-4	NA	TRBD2	CASSYRLAGSPGELFF	TGTGCCAGCAGCTATAGACTAGCGGGGTCCCCCGGGGAGCTGTTTTTT
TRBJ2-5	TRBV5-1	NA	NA	CASSWKGALTGETQYF	TGCGCCAGCAGCTGGAAAGGGGCGTTAACGGGGGAGACCCAGTACTTC
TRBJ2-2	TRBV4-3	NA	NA	CASSQFLGGSGELFF	TGCGCCAGCAGCCAATTTCTTGGCGGGTCCGGGGAGCTGTTTTTT
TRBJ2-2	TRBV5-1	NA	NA	CASGPTPGYTGELFF	TGCGCCAGCGGCCCCACCCCAGGGTACACCGGGGAGCTGTTTTTT
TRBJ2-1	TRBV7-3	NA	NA	CASSQQGYNEQFF	TGTGCCAGCAGCCAACAGGGTTACAATGAGCAGTTCTTC
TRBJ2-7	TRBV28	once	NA	CAGPICLGENNGFYEQYF	TGTGCCGGCCCTATATGTCTGGGGGAGAATAATGGGTTCTACGAGCAGTACTTC
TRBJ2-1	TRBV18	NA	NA	CASSPPNNEQFF	TGTGCCAGCTCACCACCAAACAATGAGCAGTTCTTC
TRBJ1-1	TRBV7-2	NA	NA	CASSLRVLNTEAFF	TGTGCCAGCAGCTTAAGGGTATTGAACACTGAAGCTTTCTTT
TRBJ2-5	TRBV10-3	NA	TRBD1	CAISDRRGGPETQYF	TGTGCCATCAGTGACAGGAGAGGGGGCCCAGAGACCCAGTACTTC
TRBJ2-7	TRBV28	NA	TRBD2	CASSLPGTSHAYEQYF	TGTGCCAGCAGTTTACCAGGGACTAGTCATGCCTACGAGCAGTACTTC
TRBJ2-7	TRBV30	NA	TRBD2	CAWSSTSGRGEQYF	TGTGCCTGGAGTAGCACTAGCGGGAGGGGCGAGCAGTACTTC
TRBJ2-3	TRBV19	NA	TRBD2	CASSIGGGAVRTDTQYF	TGTGCCAGTAGTATAGGCGGGGGGGCCGTGAGAACAGATACGCAGTATTTT
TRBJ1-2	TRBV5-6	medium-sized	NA	CASSPGGAAVYGYTF	TGTGCCAGCAGCCCCGGGGGCGCAGCCGTCTATGGCTACACCTTC
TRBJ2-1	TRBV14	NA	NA	CASSQVNRGDEQFF	TGTGCCAGCAGCCAAGTTAACCGGGGAGATGAGCAGTTCTTC
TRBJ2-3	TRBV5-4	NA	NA	CASSSSSGLPQYF	TGTGCCAGCAGCTCTAGCAGCGGTCTGCCGCAGTATTTT
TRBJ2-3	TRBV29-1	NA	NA	CSVVPGARDTQYF	TGCAGCGTTGTTCCGGGTGCTAGGGATACGCAGTATTTT
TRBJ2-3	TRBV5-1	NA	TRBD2	CASSLAVSGRKGTQYF	TGCGCCAGCAGCTTGGCCGTTAGCGGGAGGAAAGGTACGCAGTATTTT
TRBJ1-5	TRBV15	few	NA	CATSREGGGQPQHF	TGTGCCACCAGCAGAGAGGGGGGGGGTCAGCCCCAGCATTTT
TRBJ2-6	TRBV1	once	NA	CTSSHQPSGAILNSGANVLTF	TGCACCAGCAGCCACCAGCCCTCCGGAGCAATTTTGAATTCTGGGGCCAACGTCCTGACTTTC
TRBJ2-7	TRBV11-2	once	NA	CASSLAVPTTIPSYEQYF	TGTGCCAGCAGCTTAGCTGTCCCTACTACTATTCCAAGTTACGAGCAGTACTTC
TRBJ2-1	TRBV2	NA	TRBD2	CAINGREGLNEQFF	TGTGCCATCAACGGGCGGGAGGGCCTCAATGAGCAGTTCTTC
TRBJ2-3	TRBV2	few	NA	CASRTGTGRGADTQYF	TGTGCCAGCAGAACCGGGACTGGCCGAGGGGCAGATACGCAGTATTTT
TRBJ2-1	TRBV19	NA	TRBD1	CASSIRGTGRNEQFF	TGTGCCAGTAGTATTCGGGGGACAGGGAGGAATGAGCAGTTCTTC
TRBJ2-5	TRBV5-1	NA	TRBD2	CASSPELAGEGETQYF	TGCGCCAGCAGCCCCGAACTAGCGGGAGAGGGGGAGACCCAGTACTTC
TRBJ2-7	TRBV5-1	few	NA	CASSTEEGSHEQYF	TGCGCCAGCAGCACGGAGGAGGGGTCCCACGAGCAGTACTTC
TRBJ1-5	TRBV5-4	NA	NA	CATTLDGSNQPQHF	TGTGCCACCACCTTGGATGGGAGCAATCAGCCCCAGCATTTT